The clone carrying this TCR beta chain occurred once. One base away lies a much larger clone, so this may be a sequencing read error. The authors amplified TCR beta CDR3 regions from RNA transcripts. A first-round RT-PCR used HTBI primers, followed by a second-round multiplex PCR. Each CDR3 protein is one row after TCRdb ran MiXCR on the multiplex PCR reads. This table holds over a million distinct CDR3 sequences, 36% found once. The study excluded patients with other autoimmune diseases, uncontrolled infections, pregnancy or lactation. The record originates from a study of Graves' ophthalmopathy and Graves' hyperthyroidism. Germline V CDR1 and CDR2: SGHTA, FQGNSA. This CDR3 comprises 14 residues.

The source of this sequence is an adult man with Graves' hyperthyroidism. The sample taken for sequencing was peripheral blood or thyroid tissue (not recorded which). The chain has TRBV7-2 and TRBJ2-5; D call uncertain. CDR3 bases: TGTGCCAGTAGTATCAGACATAAACAAGAGACCCAGTGCTTC. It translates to CASSIRHKQETQCF.